The 30 T cell receptor beta chains below come from one sample, sequenced in a study of blood T cell repertoires in COVID-19. Some clones are missing from TCRdb's copy, which holds only in-frame ones; the method was immunoSEQ multiplex PCR. The sample has a few hundred thousand clones, 70% to 90% seen once; the top ten hold around 6%. Sequencing was performed on peripheral blood. The source of these receptors is a man between 18 and 29 years old who had recovered from COVID-19.

This clone has only one observation. The gene calls are TRBV13 and TRBJ1-4; TRBD1 matches at 8 bases. Germline trimming cut 5 bases from V and 7 bases from J; bases unmatched to any gene: 12. CDR3 length: 16 residues. Germline V gene lookup returns CDR1 PRHDT and CDR2 FYEKMQ (reference sequence). CDR3 loop: CASSVTTGAGSEKLFF. The CDR3 nucleotides read TGTGCCAGCAGCGTGACGACAGGGGCGGGGAGTGAAAAACTGTTTTTT.

The rearrangement joins TRBV11-1 to TRBJ2-7; 7 bases agree with TRBD1. The J segment lost 1 base and the V segment lost 5 bases, leaving 8 bases of the junction unmatched. The CDR3 contains 15 residues. Germline values: CDR1 SGHAT, CDR2 FQDESV (reference sequence). The DNA for the CDR3 is TGTGCCAGCAGCCCTACAGGGGAAACTTCCTACGAGCAGTACTTC. This translates into CASSPTGETSYEQYF.

CDR3 DNA sequence: TGTGCCAGCAGGACCGGAGCTTCAGTGGGCAATGAGCAGTTCTTC. It specifies CASRTGASVGNEQFF. The V gene is TRBV6-5, the J gene TRBJ2-1; D is undetermined. Germline CDR1 reads MNHEY; CDR2 reads SVGAGI. The CDR3 has 15 amino acids. V was cut by 6 bases and J by 6 bases, with 18 bases left in between.

The chain uses TRBV4-1 and TRBJ1-5; weak D call: TRBD1 (5 bases). The CDR3 sequence is 14 residues long. Germline V gene sequence: CDR1 MGHRA, CDR2 YSYEKL. The V and J ends lost 4 bases and 3 bases respectively, with 10 bases between them. CDR3 residues: CASSRGQFNQPQHF. The CDR3 region has the DNA TGCGCCAGCAGCCGAGGACAATTCAATCAGCCCCAGCATTTT.

The V and J genes are TRBV6-5 and TRBJ2-2; the D gene is possibly TRBD1 (6 bases). Per the germline V gene, CDR1 is MNHEY and CDR2 is SVGAGI. The CDR3 loop spans 13 amino acids. The germline V and J ends were trimmed by 6 bases and 6 bases, with 11 bases remaining between them. CDR3 DNA: TGTGCCAGCAGCCCCAGGGGTCCCGGGGAGCTGTTTTTT. This codes for CASSPRGPGELFF.

This chain uses TRBV19 with TRBJ1-2, with TRBD1 identical over 8 bases. CDR3 length equals 16 residues. The V and J ends lost 4 bases and 1 base, in that order; junction bases with no gene match: 8. Looked up from germline, CDR1 is LNHDA and CDR2 is SQIVND (reference sequence). The CDR3 DNA is TGTGCCAGTAGTAAGAGCGGGACAGGCCATAACTATGGCTACACCTTC. This codes for CASSKSGTGHNYGYTF. Supplemented by reference TRBV19 and TRBJ1-2, the full variable domain reads DGGITQSPKYLFRKEGQNVTLSCEQNLNHDAMYWYRQDPGQGLRLIYYSQIVNDFQKGDIAEGYSVSREKKESFPLTVTSAQKNPTAFYLCASSKSGTGHNYGYTFGSGTRLTVV.

Only a few counts were recorded for this clone. One end of the junction is discordant with germline, which a read error may explain. This chain joins TRBV6-8 and TRBJ2-1, with 7 bases aligning to TRBD1. The germline V gene encodes CDR1 MNHGY and CDR2 SAAAGT. This CDR3 spans 11 amino acids. CDR3 residues: CASSLGQVCLF. The CDR3 DNA is TGTGCCAGCAGCCTCGGACAGGTTTGTCTCTTC.

The chain recombines TRBV6-5 with TRBJ2-1; 10 positions match TRBD2. V shed 6 bases, J shed 10 bases, and the junction held 9 bases outside the gene matches. In germline, CDR1 is MNHEY, CDR2 SVGAGI. This CDR3 comprises 14 residues. The CDR3 reads CASSPGTSDEEQFF. CDR3 sequence (DNA): TGTGCCAGCAGCCCCGGGACTAGCGACGAAGAGCAGTTCTTC.

The chain recombines TRBV5-5 with TRBJ1-1; possibly TRBD1 for D (5 bases). CDR1 is SGHKS and CDR2 is YYEKEE in the germline V gene (reference sequence). CDR3 size: 13 residues. V shed 0 bases and J shed 7 bases, with 10 bases lying between them. CDR3 in DNA: TGTGCCAGCAGCTTGGGGGTCCAGGGTGAAGCTTTCTTT. It encodes CASSLGVQGEAFF.

J is TRBJ2-3 and V is TRBV4-2; 9 bases align to TRBD1. Trimming removed 3 bases from V and 1 base from J; junction bases left unmatched: 2. Per germline, CDR1 LGHNA and CDR2 YNFKEQ. The CDR3 runs to 15 residues. CDR3 nucleotide sequence: TGTGCCAGCAGCCAGCGGACAGGGGGCACAGATACGCAGTATTTT. Its translation is CASSQRTGGTDTQYF.

The chain carries TRBV5-1 and TRBJ2-7; TRBD1 agrees at 7 bases. The V gene's germline CDR1 is SGHRS and CDR2 YFSETQ. J gave up 3 bases and V 4 bases, and 7 bases lay outside the gene matches. CDR3 length: 14 amino acids. For the CDR3, the DNA is TGCGCCAGCAGCCCCGGGGCAGGGGGCTACGAGCAGTACTTC. Its protein is CASSPGAGGYEQYF. Drawing the rest from reference TRBV5-1 and TRBJ2-7, the complete variable domain is KAGVTQTPRYLIKTRGQQVTLSCSPISGHRSVSWYQQTPGQGLQFLFEYFSETQRNKGNFPGRFSGRQFSNSRSEMNVSTLELGDSALYLCASSPGAGGYEQYFGPGTRLTVT.

The V call is TRBV15, the J call TRBJ1-1; TRBD1 might be the D (5 bases). V shed 2 bases and J shed 3 bases, with 13 bases lying between them. Germline V gene data show CDR1 as LNHNV and CDR2 as YYDKDF (reference sequence). The CDR3 spans 15 residues. The CDR3 spells CATSRPEGQDTEAFF. The CDR3 DNA reads TGTGCCACCAGCAGACCGGAGGGGCAGGACACTGAAGCTTTCTTT.

The V call is TRBV5-5, the J call TRBJ1-2; no clear D. Trimming stripped 0 bases from V and 2 bases from J, with 14 bases between. The CDR3 covers 16 residues. Germline V CDR1 and CDR2: SGHKS, YYEKEE (reference sequence). Written as DNA, the CDR3 is TGTGCCAGCAGCTTGGCGCCATTAACTCCAAACTATGGCTACACCTTC. This translates into CASSLAPLTPNYGYTF.

The rearrangement joins TRBV6-6 to TRBJ2-1; 10 bases agree with TRBD2. The V gene end was trimmed by 7 bases and the J gene end by 7 bases; junction bases not matched to a gene: 13. The CDR3 spans 16 residues. Germline V gene data show CDR1 as MNHNY and CDR2 as SVGAGI (reference sequence). The CDR3 nucleotides read TGTGCCAGCACTCCACGGGCGGGGACTAGCGTGAATGAGCAGTTCTTC. Encoded protein: CASTPRAGTSVNEQFF.

A single count supports this clone. The chain combines TRBV12-3 or TRBV12-4 with TRBJ2-1, with 8 bases matching TRBD2. The CDR3 covers 13 residues. V lost 8 bases, J lost 4 bases, and 4 bases stayed unmatched. The CDR3 DNA reads TGTGCCAGCCAAGCGGGGGATTACAATGAGCAGTTCTTC. This sequence encodes CASQAGDYNEQFF.

This clone has more than one count but fewer than ten. The chain couples TRBV7-2 to TRBJ2-7; 7 bases align to TRBD1. Germline V CDR1 and CDR2: SGHTA, FQGNSA. V dropped 1 base and J dropped 5; count of bases not matched to a gene: 8. This CDR3 contains 15 residues. In DNA, the CDR3 is TGTGCCAGCAGCTTAGAGGTTGGCAGGGGGAACGAGCAGTACTTC. It codes for CASSLEVGRGNEQYF.

The V and J genes are TRBV11-2 and TRBJ2-7, with D perhaps TRBD1 (5 bases). CDR3 length equals 14 residues. Germline V lookup: CDR1 SGHAT, CDR2 FQNNGV. V was clipped by 5 bases and J by 3 bases, with 14 bases between them. The CDR3 region is CASSPRVLVYEQYF. CDR3 bases: TGTGCCAGCAGCCCCAGGGTGCTAGTCTACGAGCAGTACTTC.

The chain combines TRBV7-9 with TRBJ2-5; 8 bases fit TRBD2. Germline CDR1 reads SEHNR; CDR2 reads FQNEAQ (reference sequence). V trimming: 5 bases; J trimming: 3 bases; junction bases outside the gene matches: 5. There are 14 residues in the CDR3. CDR3 in amino acids: CASSPAGLEETQYF. CDR3 coding DNA: TGTGCCAGCAGCCCCGCGGGACTAGAAGAGACCCAGTACTTC.

The gene calls are TRBV6-2 or TRBV6-3 and TRBJ2-1, with 8 bases identical to TRBD1. Germline CDR1 is MNHEY and CDR2 is SVGEGT. This CDR3 has 14 residues. V was clipped by 5 bases and J by 4 bases; unmatched bases: 4. In DNA form, the CDR3 reads TGTGCCAGCAGTCGGACAGGGCCTTACAATGAGCAGTTCTTC. Translated, it gives CASSRTGPYNEQFF.

The chain employs TRBV19 and TRBJ2-3; 10 bases align to TRBD2. Germline V CDR1 and CDR2: LNHDA, SQIVND (reference sequence). CDR3 length equals 16 residues. The V gene end was trimmed by 5 bases and the J gene end by 2 bases; junction bases not matched to a gene: 7. The CDR3 region has the DNA TGTGCCAGTAGTGTCTCACTAGCGGGGAACACAGATACGCAGTATTTT. Translating it yields CASSVSLAGNTDTQYF.

The rearrangement uses TRBV30 and TRBJ2-5, with D tentatively TRBD2 (5 bases). V was cut by 4 bases and J by 1 base, with 10 bases left in between. From germline, CDR1 is GTSNPN and CDR2 SVGIG (reference sequence). This CDR3 is built from 13 residues. CDR3 sequence reads: CAWTRELQETQYF. The CDR3 bases are TGTGCCTGGACGAGGGAGCTCCAAGAGACCCAGTACTTC.

The rearrangement uses TRBV25-1 and TRBJ2-4; D perhaps matches TRBD2 (6 bases). V lost 1 base to trimming and J lost 6 bases, with 16 bases between them. The germline V gene encodes CDR1 MGHDK and CDR2 SYGVNS. The CDR3 spans 16 residues. The DNA for the CDR3 is TGTGCCAGCAGTGAATCACACCTGCGGGACCCAAACATTCAGTACTTC. It is translated as CASSESHLRDPNIQYF.

J is TRBJ2-4 and V is TRBV24-1, with D possibly TRBD1 on 7 matching bases. Germline V CDR1 and CDR2: KGHDR, SFDVKD. The germline V and J ends were trimmed by 5 bases and 0 bases, with 19 bases remaining between them. CDR3 length equals 18 residues. The CDR3 nucleotides read TGTGCCACCAGTGGGGAAGTACGACAGGGACTAGCCAAAAACATTCAGTACTTC. It is translated as CATSGEVRQGLAKNIQYF.

CDR3 coding DNA: TGCGCCAGCAGCGTCCTAGAGCACACTGAAGCTTTCTTT. The encoded protein is CASSVLEHTEAFF. V gene TRBV5-1 combines with J gene TRBJ1-1; unclear D gene. Trimming pared 4 bases from V and 3 bases from J, leaving 10 bases between. This CDR3 spans 13 amino acids. CDR1 is SGHRS and CDR2 is YFSETQ in the germline V gene.

The gene calls are TRBV14 and TRBJ2-1, with TRBD1 as a possible D gene (5 bases). V lost 0 bases, J lost 2 bases, and 11 bases lay in between. Germline V gene data show CDR1 as SGHDN and CDR2 as FVKESK. The CDR3 runs 16 residues. The CDR3 reads CASSQDGWGAYNEQFF. CDR3 in DNA: TGTGCCAGCAGCCAAGATGGTTGGGGCGCCTACAATGAGCAGTTCTTC.

The CDR3 DNA sequence: TGTGCCAGCAGCCAAGTTGCCCCCGGAGGAAAAGCTTTCTTT. It translates to CASSQVAPGGKAFF. This chain connects TRBV3-1 (or the pseudogene TRBV3-2) to TRBJ1-1; D unclear. CDR3 length: 14 amino acids. Germline values: CDR1 LGHDT, CDR2 YNNKEL (reference sequence). V lost 1 base and J 9 bases, leaving 15 bases between the germline ends.

This rearrangement joins TRBV6-1 to TRBJ1-4; D unclear. Trimming took 2 bases from V and 4 from J, leaving 11 bases between them. This CDR3 has 15 residues. Looked up from germline, CDR1 is MNHNS and CDR2 is SASEGT. CDR3 in amino acids: CASSEYAGNNEKLFF. In DNA, the CDR3 is TGTGCCAGCAGTGAATATGCAGGCAATAATGAAAAACTGTTTTTT.

This clone was detected a few times. The chain links TRBV27 to TRBJ2-1, with 10 positions matching TRBD2. Germline V gives CDR1 MNHEY, CDR2 SMNVEV (reference sequence). Germline trimming cut 5 bases from V and 12 bases from J; bases unmatched to any gene: 10. This CDR3 has 14 amino acids. CDR3: CASSPTSGYGGQFF. CDR3 bases: TGTGCCAGCAGTCCGACTAGCGGGTATGGTGGGCAGTTCTTC.

The chain is built from TRBV28 and TRBJ1-5, with no clear D. V was shortened by 5 bases and J by 0 bases, with 11 bases between the two germline ends. The CDR3 totals 15 residues. Looked up from germline, CDR1 is MDHEN and CDR2 is SYDVKM. The DNA for the CDR3 is TGTGCCAGCAGTGCATGGCAGGATAGCAATCAGCCCCAGCATTTT. Residues: CASSAWQDSNQPQHF.

In this sample, this clone turned up once. The chain has TRBV4-1 and TRBJ1-4; D remains unclear. The V gene lost 1 base and the J gene lost 3 bases, with 12 bases spanning the gap. This CDR3 is 16 amino acids long. Looked up from germline, CDR1 is MGHRA and CDR2 is YSYEKL. In nucleotides, the CDR3 is TGCGCCAGCAGCCAAGGGGCCGGAGGAGCTAATGAAAAACTGTTTTTT. Encoded protein: CASSQGAGGANEKLFF.